Each of the 21 T cell receptor beta chains below was sequenced from the same sample in a study of blood T cell repertoires in COVID-19. Profiling relied on immunoSEQ multiplex PCR, and the TCRdb table lists in-frame clones only, not all of them. The sample has some 97,000 clones, approximately 86% seen once. Sequencing used PBMCs or T cells enriched from blood (not recorded which). Receptors were obtained from a woman in her fifties or sixties who had recovered from COVID-19.

The rearrangement joins TRBV6-6 to TRBJ2-7; 11 nucleotides line up with TRBD1. The V segment lost 7 bases and the J segment 5 bases; nucleotides outside the gene matches: 4. The CDR3 runs to 13 residues. Germline V gives CDR1 MNHNY, CDR2 SVGAGI (reference sequence). The DNA for the CDR3 is TGTGCCAGCAAGGGACAGGGGGTCAACGAGCAGTACTTC. This translates into CASKGQGVNEQYF.

V gene TRBV24-1 combines with J gene TRBJ1-2, with 9 bases aligning to TRBD1. There are 17 residues in the CDR3. Germline trimming cut 3 bases from V and 2 bases from J; bases unmatched to any gene: 9. Per the germline V gene, CDR1 is KGHDR and CDR2 is SFDVKD. This CDR3 reads CATSDHTWTGVNYGYTF. CDR3 in DNA: TGTGCCACCAGTGATCACACTTGGACAGGGGTAAACTATGGCTACACCTTC.

The genes are TRBV4-1 and TRBJ2-7, with D possibly TRBD2 on 7 matching bases. Germline CDR1 and CDR2: MGHRA and YSYEKL. The V end lost 5 bases, the J end lost 5 bases, and 19 bases lay between the germline ends. CDR3 length equals 15 residues. In DNA, the CDR3 is TGCGCCAGCAGCAAGGGAGGGGGGAGGTCGAACGAGCAGTACTTC. It translates to CASSKGGGRSNEQYF.

The chain uses TRBV5-1 and TRBJ2-2; no clear D gene. This CDR3 is built from 15 residues. V was shortened by 6 bases and J by 6 bases, with 18 bases between the two germline ends. Germline V CDR1 and CDR2: SGHRS, YFSETQ. CDR3 residues: CASTVATFMAGELFF. In DNA, the CDR3 is TGCGCCAGCACCGTTGCGACTTTTATGGCCGGGGAGCTGTTTTTT.

The genes are TRBV7-8 and TRBJ1-1; D possibly corresponds to TRBD1 (5 bases). This CDR3 is built from 13 residues. The V and J ends lost 2 bases and 3 bases respectively, with 7 bases between them. Germline CDR1 is SGHVS and CDR2 is FQNEAQ. Here the CDR3 DNA reads TGTGCCAGCAGCTTATGGGGCGACACTGAAGCTTTCTTT. It is translated as CASSLWGDTEAFF.

This chain uses TRBV30 with TRBJ2-7; 12 nucleotides match TRBD2. CDR1 and CDR2 (germline): GTSNPN, SVGIG (reference sequence). Germline trimming cut 3 bases from V and 8 bases from J; bases unmatched to any gene: 11. This CDR3 has 15 residues. The CDR3 sequence is CAWSVLAGGVVKQYF. The CDR3 DNA reads as TGTGCCTGGAGCGTCCTAGCGGGAGGGGTGGTTAAGCAGTACTTC.

The gene calls are TRBV6-1 and TRBJ2-7; 7 bases map to TRBD2. The CDR3 is made up of 14 amino acids. CDR1 is MNHNS, CDR2 SASEGT, per germline. V shed 3 bases and J 1 base; nucleotides not matched to a gene: 3. The CDR3 reads CASSERGGSYEQYF. CDR3 coding DNA: TGTGCCAGCAGTGAGAGGGGAGGGTCCTACGAGCAGTACTTC.

The table lists this clone with many counts. The rearrangement uses TRBV9 and TRBJ2-3; TRBD2 agrees at 7 bases. CDR1 and CDR2 (germline): SGDLS, YYNGEE. The CDR3 runs 15 residues. J was trimmed by 1 base and V by 3 bases; bases with no gene match: 5. The CDR3 sequence: CASSERGGGTDTQYF. The CDR3 region has the DNA TGTGCCAGCAGCGAGCGGGGTGGGGGCACAGATACGCAGTATTTT. Using reference TRBV9 and TRBJ2-3 for the parts outside the CDR3, the full variable domain is DSGVTQTPKHLITATGQRVTLRCSPRSGDLSVYWYQQSLDQGLQFLIQYYNGEERAKGNILERFSAQQFPDLHSELNLSSLELGDSALYFCASSERGGGTDTQYFGPGTRLTVL.

The chain has TRBV5-1 and TRBJ2-3; D is possibly TRBD1 (6 bases). The CDR3 sequence is 15 residues long. Germline V gives CDR1 SGHRS, CDR2 YFSETQ. V lost 2 bases and J lost 6, with 16 bases in between. CDR3 loop: CASSLSPGAGDTQYF. The CDR3 DNA reads TGCGCCAGCAGCTTATCCCCAGGGGCTGGGGATACGCAGTATTTT.

This chain joins TRBV2 and TRBJ1-2; 10 bases match TRBD1. This CDR3 has 14 amino acids. The J segment lost 7 bases and the V segment lost 7 bases, leaving 9 bases of the junction unmatched. CDR1 and CDR2 from the germline V gene are SNHLY and FYNNEI. The CDR3, as DNA: TGTGCCAGCAACTTGGACAGGGGGAGAGGTGGCTACACCTTC. Residues: CASNLDRGRGGYTF.

V is TRBV27 and J is TRBJ2-7; 9 positions agree with TRBD2. CDR3 length equals 15 residues. Germline V gives CDR1 MNHEY, CDR2 SMNVEV (reference sequence). With V trimmed by 3 bases and J by 2 bases, 5 bases remained unmatched. The CDR3 DNA reads TGTGCCAGCAGTTTCAATCTAGCGGGAACCTACGAGCAGTACTTC. This gives the protein CASSFNLAGTYEQYF.

The CDR3 region has the DNA TGTGCCAGCAGCCTCCGCGGCGGAAACACCATATATTTT. Translated, it gives CASSLRGGNTIYF. The genes are TRBV11-3 and TRBJ1-3; no firm D call. Germline CDR1 and CDR2: SGHNT and YENEEA. The germline V and J ends were trimmed by 5 bases and 4 bases, with 9 bases remaining between them. The CDR3 covers 13 residues.

The chain uses TRBV4-1 and TRBJ2-2; tentative D call: TRBD2 (6 bases). CDR3 size: 18 residues. CDR1 and CDR2 (germline): MGHRA, YSYEKL. V lost 0 bases to trimming and J lost 6 bases, with 20 bases between them. The CDR3 spells CASSQEGFREISPGELFF. CDR3 DNA: TGCGCCAGCAGCCAAGAGGGTTTTCGGGAGATTTCCCCCGGGGAGCTGTTTTTT.

The rearrangement joins TRBV29-1 to TRBJ1-3; possibly TRBD1 for D (5 bases). Trimming pared 0 bases from V and 0 bases from J, leaving 9 bases between. The CDR3 is 15 residues long. The germline V gene has CDR1 SQVTM and CDR2 ANQGSEA. CDR3 protein: CSVEDKGASGNTIYF. The CDR3 region has the DNA TGCAGCGTTGAAGATAAAGGGGCCTCTGGAAACACCATATATTTT.

V is TRBV2 and J is TRBJ2-7; 7 nucleotides match TRBD1. CDR1 and CDR2 from the germline V gene are SNHLY and FYNNEI. J was trimmed by 3 bases and V by 5 bases; bases with no gene match: 10. CDR3 length equals 15 residues. DNA for the CDR3: TGTGCCAGCAGTCCCAAAGGTGACAGGGTCTACGAGCAGTACTTC. This sequence encodes CASSPKGDRVYEQYF. The whole variable domain, filled in from reference TRBV2 and TRBJ2-7, reads EPEVTQTPSHQVTQMGQEVILRCVPISNHLYFYWYRQILGQKVEFLVSFYNNEISEKSEIFDDQFSVERPDGSNFTLKIRSTKLEDSAMYFCASSPKGDRVYEQYFGPGTRLTVT.

This chain links TRBV6-5 with TRBJ1-2; D gene uncertain. Germline V gives CDR1 MNHEY, CDR2 SVGAGI. Trimming took 5 bases from V and 2 from J, leaving 9 bases between them. This CDR3 contains 13 residues. The CDR3 sequence: CASSIDINYGYTF. Written as DNA, the CDR3 is TGTGCCAGCAGTATAGACATAAACTATGGCTACACCTTC.

This clone was seen just once. The rearrangement links TRBV5-1 to TRBJ1-3; 8 nucleotides agree with TRBD1. Germline CDR1 and CDR2: SGHRS and YFSETQ. V shed 0 bases, J shed 9 bases, and the junction held 8 bases outside the gene matches. CDR3 length equals 15 residues. In DNA, the CDR3 is TGCGCCAGCAGCTTGGTAGGGACAGGTGATAGCACCATATATTTT. The encoded protein is CASSLVGTGDSTIYF. The full variable domain, completed using reference TRBV5-1 and TRBJ1-3, is KAGVTQTPRYLIKTRGQQVTLSCSPISGHRSVSWYQQTPGQGLQFLFEYFSETQRNKGNFPGRFSGRQFSNSRSEMNVSTLELGDSALYLCASSLVGTGDSTIYFGEGSWLTVV.

V gene TRBV11-2 combines with J gene TRBJ2-5, with TRBD2 matching over 10 bases. CDR1 and CDR2 from the germline V gene are SGHAT and FQNNGV. The junction had 10 bases not matched to a gene; V was cut back by 7 bases and J by 5 bases. The CDR3 is 15 residues long. CDR3 in amino acids: CASTLAGARRETQYF. CDR3 coding DNA: TGTGCCAGCACCCTAGCGGGGGCCCGGCGGGAGACCCAGTACTTC.

The V gene is TRBV14, the J gene TRBJ2-7, with 13 positions matching TRBD2. The CDR3 sequence is 18 residues long. Losses at the gene ends were 1 base for V and 4 bases for J; bases not matched to a gene: 10. The germline V gene encodes CDR1 SGHDN and CDR2 FVKESK. CDR3 nucleotide sequence: TGTGCCAGCAGCCAAGGAACTAGCGGGGGGGCCAAGTCTTACGAGCAGTACTTC. Protein sequence: CASSQGTSGGAKSYEQYF.

The rearrangement links TRBV2 to TRBJ1-1, with D possibly matching TRBD1 (6 bases). Germline V gene sequence: CDR1 SNHLY, CDR2 FYNNEI. Trimming left V 4 bases short and J 0 bases short, with 9 bases between. The CDR3 loop spans 14 amino acids. This chain's CDR3 is CASSVQGLNTEAFF. CDR3 DNA sequence: TGTGCCAGCAGTGTACAGGGTTTGAACACTGAAGCTTTCTTT.

This rearrangement joins TRBV7-2 to TRBJ1-5; unclear D gene. Between the trimmed V and J ends, which lost 3 bases and 8 bases, there was a span of 8 bases. CDR3 length: 12 residues. Germline V gene sequence: CDR1 SGHTA, CDR2 FQGNSA. In DNA, the CDR3 is TGTGCCAGCAGCTTTTTCCCTGAGCCCCAGCATTTT. Amino acid sequence: CASSFFPEPQHF.